This T cell receptor beta chain originates from a study of CD8+ T cells in alopecia areata. The study's findings and limits: Scalp sample sequencing also detects resident alphabeta T cells of normal skin. Clonality in lesional scalp, especially alopecia totalis/universalis, exceeded that of normal scalp.

Isolation of CD4+ and CD8+ T cells from PBMCs was achieved by sorting. As regards this clone: What it binds is not known.

The authors extracted RNA and reverse transcribed it into cDNA as the sequencing template. The repertoire was sequenced with immunoSEQ multiplex PCR; TCRdb's copy has only in-frame clones and lacks some. The repertoire holds 140,000 or so clones, with around two thirds as singletons. The V end was cut by 3 bases, the J end by 0 bases, with 15 bases between. Germline CDR1 reads MDHEN; CDR2 reads SYDVKM. This CDR3 region has 16 residues. This TCR came from a human donor in good health. The sample taken for sequencing was CD8+ T cells sorted from blood. The chain employs TRBV28 and TRBJ2-7; TRBD2 is a possible D gene (6 bases). In DNA, the CDR3 is TGTGCCAGCAGTTTTCTTAGCGGTGATAGCTCCTACGAGCAGTACTTC. Its translation: CASSFLSGDSSYEQYF.